Listed below are T cell receptor beta chains from one sample, sequenced in a study of shared clonotypes between healthy human individuals. The table came from immunoSEQ multiplex PCR; TCRdb's copy has only in-frame clones and leaves some out. This table holds hundreds of thousands of clones, 95% to 98% found once. Sequenced input: naive CD8+ T cells sorted from blood. Every receptor here comes from a man aged 30 to 39 in good health. CDR3s include the opening cysteine and the closing phenylalanine or tryptophan. Fields, in order: clone size, CDR3 length, V gene, D gene, J gene, CDR3 protein, CDR3 DNA. A D gene is named only where the DNA matches it firmly. Clone sizes are given selectively: once, few, many, or a class where the clone is expanded.

.	15	TRBV6-5	TRBD2	TRBJ2-2	CASHPGTSGTGELFF	TGTGCCAGCCACCCCGGGACTAGCGGCACCGGGGAGCTGTTTTTT
.	17	TRBV9	TRBD2	TRBJ2-3	CASSVEGLGGEGEAQYF	TGTGCCAGCAGCGTAGAGGGACTAGGAGGGGAGGGTGAGGCGCAGTATTTT
once	18	TRBV5-1	.	TRBJ2-1	CASSSIDQTEPTYNEQFF	TGCGCCAGCAGCTCCATCGACCAGACAGAACCGACCTACAATGAGCAGTTCTTC
.	12	TRBV7-3	.	TRBJ1-1	CASSLGRSEAFF	TGTGCCAGCAGCTTAGGTCGATCAGAAGCTTTCTTT
.	18	TRBV23-1	.	TRBJ2-1	CASKTWPWTDNSYNEQFF	TGCGCCAGCAAAACATGGCCTTGGACAGACAACTCCTACAATGAGCAGTTCTTC
.	16	TRBV6-5	.	TRBJ2-1	CASSYSGPRSYNEQFF	TGTGCCAGCAGTTACTCGGGGCCTAGGTCCTACAATGAGCAGTTCTTC
.	14	TRBV28	.	TRBJ2-7	CASSPVGFSYEQYF	TGTGCCAGCAGCCCTGTAGGTTTCTCCTACGAGCAGTACTTC
.	17	TRBV5-1	.	TRBJ2-7	CASSRPSAGNLNYEQYF	TGCGCCAGCAGCCGCCCCTCCGCGGGAAACCTTAACTACGAGCAGTACTTC
.	15	TRBV11-2	TRBD2	TRBJ2-3	CASSLDQRGADTQYF	TGTGCCAGCAGCTTAGATCAGCGGGGTGCGGATACGCAGTATTTT
.	14	TRBV29-1	TRBD2	TRBJ2-3	CSVDGREEEDTQYF	TGCAGCGTTGACGGGCGGGAGGAGGAAGATACGCAGTATTTT
.	16	TRBV27	TRBD1	TRBJ2-7	CASSGQGLPAVNEQYF	TGTGCCAGCAGCGGACAGGGGTTGCCAGCGGTGAACGAGCAGTACTTC
.	16	TRBV6-6	.	TRBJ2-3	CASSYRGSSVTDTQYF	TGTGCCAGCAGTTACCGAGGATCATCCGTCACAGATACGCAGTATTTT
.	14	TRBV6-1	TRBD1	TRBJ2-7	CASSKPGQSYEQYF	TGTGCCAGCAGTAAACCGGGACAGTCCTACGAGCAGTACTTC
.	14	TRBV7-9	TRBD2	TRBJ2-1	CAAAGLAGRDEQFF	TGTGCCGCGGCGGGACTAGCGGGAAGGGATGAGCAGTTCTTC